This T cell receptor (beta chain) was recovered during a study of T cells in Graves' hyperthyroidism and ophthalmopathy. General observations from the study: Model predictions of ophthalmopathy came a median roughly 6.7 months before onset. Blood shared most expanded thyroid clonotypes above 0.001.

In making diagnoses, clinical symptoms, serum thyroxine and TRAb, thyroid ultrasound and orbital computed tomography were all used. The source of the PBMCs was less than 12 ml of fresh peripheral blood. Note on this clonotype: As yet, its antigen is unknown.

Authors of the study amplified TCR beta CDR3 regions from RNA transcripts. First-round RT-PCR with HTBI primers amplified the TCR CDR3 region. TCRdb re-derived calls from the multiplex PCR reads in MiXCR, one entry per CDR3 protein. This table has about 840,000 distinct CDR3 sequences, over 35% appearing once. Trimming shortened V by 1 base and J by 1 base, and 8 bases separated the two germline ends. Germline CDR1 is SGHKS and CDR2 is YYEKEE (reference sequence). CDR3 size: 14 residues. The TCR comes from a man aged 18 to 30 with Graves' hyperthyroidism. Sequenced sample: blood. This chain uses TRBV5-5 with TRBJ1-1; D gene unclear. The CDR3 nucleotides are TGTGCCAGCAGCTTGTTTTCGGAGAACACTGAAGCTTTCTTT. This sequence encodes CASSLFSENTEAFF.